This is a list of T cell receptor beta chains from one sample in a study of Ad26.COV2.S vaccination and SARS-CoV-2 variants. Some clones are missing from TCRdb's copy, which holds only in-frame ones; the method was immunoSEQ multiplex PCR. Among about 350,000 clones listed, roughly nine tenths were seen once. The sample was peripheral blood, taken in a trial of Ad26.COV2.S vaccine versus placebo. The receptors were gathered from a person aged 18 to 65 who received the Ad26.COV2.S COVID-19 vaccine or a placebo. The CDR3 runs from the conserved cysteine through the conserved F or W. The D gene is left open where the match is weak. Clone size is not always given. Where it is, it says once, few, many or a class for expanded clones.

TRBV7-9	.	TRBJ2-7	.	CASSPWVRVSEDEQYF	TGTGCCAGCAGCCCCTGGGTAAGGGTCTCCGAAGACGAGCAGTACTTC
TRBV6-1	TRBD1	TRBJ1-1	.	CASSERGRGAFF	TGTGCCAGCAGTGAGAGGGGGCGTGGAGCTTTCTTT
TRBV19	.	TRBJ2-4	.	CASSMDRTAKNIQYF	TGTGCCAGTAGTATGGACAGAACGGCCAAAAACATTCAGTACTTC
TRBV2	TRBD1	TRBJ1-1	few	CASSVGQGAVGTEAFF	TGTGCCAGCAGCGTGGGACAGGGGGCCGTCGGCACTGAAGCTTTCTTT
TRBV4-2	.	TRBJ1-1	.	CASSQDPHSNTEAFF	TGTGCCAGCAGCCAAGATCCCCACTCTAACACTGAAGCTTTCTTT
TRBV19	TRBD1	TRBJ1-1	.	CASSIDDRGGTEAFF	TGTGCCAGTAGTATAGACGACAGGGGAGGGACTGAAGCTTTCTTT
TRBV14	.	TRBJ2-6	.	CASSQQTGYSGANVLTF	TGTGCCAGCAGCCAGCAGACAGGATACTCTGGGGCCAACGTCCTGACTTTC
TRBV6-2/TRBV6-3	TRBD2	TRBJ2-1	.	CASSRRGENNEQFF	TGTGCCAGCAGTAGGCGGGGGGAAAACAATGAGCAGTTCTTC
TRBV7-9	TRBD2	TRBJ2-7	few	CASIPAGASGSPWGEQYF	TGTGCCAGCATCCCTGCTGGGGCTAGCGGGTCCCCTTGGGGAGAGCAGTACTTC
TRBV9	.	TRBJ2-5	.	CASSIDSGETQYF	TGTGCCAGCAGCATTGACTCCGGAGAGACCCAGTACTTC
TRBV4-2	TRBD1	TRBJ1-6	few	CASSQDLEGAGSPLHF	TGTGCCAGCAGCCAAGACTTGGAGGGGGCCGGTTCACCCCTCCACTTT
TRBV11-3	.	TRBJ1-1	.	CASSLGPVNTEAFF	TGTGCCAGCAGCTTAGGGCCCGTGAACACTGAAGCTTTCTTT
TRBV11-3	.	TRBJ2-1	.	CASSFRSGGGYNEQFF	TGTGCCAGCAGTTTCAGGAGCGGAGGAGGTTACAATGAGCAGTTCTTC
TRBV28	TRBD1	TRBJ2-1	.	CASSEPPGQGGTGQFF	TGTGCCAGCAGTGAGCCCCCGGGACAGGGGGGCACGGGGCAGTTCTTC
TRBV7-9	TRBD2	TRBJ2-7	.	CASSQLAGAYEQYF	TGTGCCAGCAGCCAACTAGCGGGAGCCTACGAGCAGTACTTC
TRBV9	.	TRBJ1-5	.	CASSPEGGNSNQPQHF	TGTGCCAGCAGCCCAGAAGGGGGGAATAGCAATCAGCCCCAGCATTTT
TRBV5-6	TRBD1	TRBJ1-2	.	CASSKMTGVGYTF	TGTGCCAGCAGCAAAATGACAGGGGTTGGCTACACCTTC
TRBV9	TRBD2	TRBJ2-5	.	CASSVAPRTSETQYF	TGTGCCAGCAGCGTAGCCCCCCGGACTAGTGAGACCCAGTACTTC
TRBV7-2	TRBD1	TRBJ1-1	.	CASSWGTGNTEAFF	TGTGCCAGCAGCTGGGGGACAGGGAACACTGAAGCTTTCTTT
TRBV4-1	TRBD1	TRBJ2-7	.	CASSQDRWTGGAEQYF	TGCGCCAGCAGCCAAGATCGGTGGACAGGGGGCGCCGAGCAGTACTTC
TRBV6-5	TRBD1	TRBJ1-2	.	CASSYSSGGISYGYTF	TGTGCCAGCAGTTACTCGTCAGGGGGCATAAGCTATGGCTACACCTTC
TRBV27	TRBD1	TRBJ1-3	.	CASRRTGGNTIYF	TGTGCCAGCAGGCGGACAGGGGGAAACACCATATATTTT
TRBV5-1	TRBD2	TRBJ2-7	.	CASSLTSGSYEQYF	TGCGCCAGCAGCTTGACTAGCGGGAGTTACGAGCAGTACTTC
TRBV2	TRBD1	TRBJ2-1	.	CASTGQGVLSEQFF	TGTGCCAGCACTGGACAGGGGGTTCTTAGTGAGCAGTTCTTC
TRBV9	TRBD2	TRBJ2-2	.	CASSVTSPGTRVPGELFF	TGTGCCAGCAGCGTCACCTCCCCCGGGACTAGGGTTCCCGGGGAGCTGTTTTTT
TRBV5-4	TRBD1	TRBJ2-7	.	CASSLGAGQGVEQYF	TGTGCCAGCAGCTTGGGGGCGGGACAGGGGGTCGAGCAGTACTTC
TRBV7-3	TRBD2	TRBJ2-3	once	CASSLSGRADTQYF	TGTGCCAGCAGCTTAAGCGGGAGAGCAGATACGCAGTATTTT
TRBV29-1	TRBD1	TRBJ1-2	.	CSVGQGDYGYTF	TGCAGCGTCGGACAGGGCGACTATGGCTACACCTTC
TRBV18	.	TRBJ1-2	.	CASSHRPAYGYTF	TGTGCCAGCTCACACCGGCCGGCCTATGGCTACACCTTC
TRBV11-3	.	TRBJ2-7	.	CASSLGAREQYF	TGTGCCAGCAGCTTGGGGGCGAGGGAGCAGTACTTC
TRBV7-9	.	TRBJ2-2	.	CASSPSGAGELFF	TGTGCCAGCAGCCCAAGTGGTGCCGGGGAGCTGTTTTTT
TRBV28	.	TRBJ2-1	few	CASSLTPGESSNEQFF	TGTGCCAGCAGTTTAACCCCAGGGGAATCTTCGAATGAGCAGTTCTTC
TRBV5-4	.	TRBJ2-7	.	CASSLSFGSYEQYF	TGTGCCAGCAGCCTAAGTTTCGGTTCCTACGAGCAGTACTTC
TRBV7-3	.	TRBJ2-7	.	CASSIGRGFLAYEQYF	TGTGCCAGCAGCATAGGGCGGGGCTTCTTGGCCTACGAGCAGTACTTC
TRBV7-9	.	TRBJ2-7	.	CARSPLKTYEQYF	TGTGCTCGTTCCCCTCTTAAAACCTACGAGCAGTACTTC
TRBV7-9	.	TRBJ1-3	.	CASSYRQREGNTIYF	TGTGCCAGCAGCTACAGACAGAGGGAAGGAAACACCATATATTTT
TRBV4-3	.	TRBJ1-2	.	CASSQDSGRNYGYTF	TGCGCCAGCAGCCAAGATTCTGGGAGAAACTATGGCTACACCTTC
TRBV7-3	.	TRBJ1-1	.	CASSLGRAEAFF	TGTGCCAGCAGCTTAGGAAGGGCTGAAGCTTTCTTT
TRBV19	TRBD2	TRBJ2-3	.	CASNPTSGGYFDTQYF	TGTGCCAGTAACCCGACTAGCGGGGGGTACTTCGATACGCAGTATTTT
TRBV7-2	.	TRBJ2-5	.	CASSLNLRGTQYF	TGTGCCAGCAGCTTAAATTTGCGGGGAACCCAGTACTTC
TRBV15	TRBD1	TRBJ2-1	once	CATSTGDRGYNEQFF	TGTGCCACCAGCACCGGGGACAGGGGTTACAATGAGCAGTTCTTC
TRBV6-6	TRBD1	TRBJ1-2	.	CASRMGQSLGGYTF	TGTGCCAGCAGGATGGGACAGTCCCTAGGGGGCTACACCTTC
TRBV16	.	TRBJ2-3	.	CASSQARSSRKEQYF	TGTGCCAGCAGCCAGGCTCGGTCCTCTCGCAAGGAGCAGTATTTT
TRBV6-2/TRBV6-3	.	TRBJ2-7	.	CASSRGRGQAGYEQYF	TGTGCCAGCAGCCGCGGCAGGGGACAAGCCGGGTACGAGCAGTACTTC
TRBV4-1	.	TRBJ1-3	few	CASSPTFRTAGNTIYF	TGCGCCAGCAGCCCGACTTTTAGGACGGCTGGAAACACCATATATTTT
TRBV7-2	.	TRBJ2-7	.	CASSLRSTGSYEQYF	TGTGCCAGCAGCTTAAGGTCGACAGGCTCCTACGAGCAGTACTTC
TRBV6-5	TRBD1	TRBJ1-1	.	CASRTGPEAFF	TGTGCCAGCAGGACAGGGCCTGAAGCTTTCTTT
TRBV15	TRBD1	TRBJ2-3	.	CATSRETGGTDTQYF	TGTGCCACCAGCAGAGAGACAGGGGGCACAGATACGCAGTATTTT
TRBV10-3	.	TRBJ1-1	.	CAISESPGHGTEAFF	TGTGCCATCAGTGAATCCCCGGGACATGGCACTGAAGCTTTCTTT
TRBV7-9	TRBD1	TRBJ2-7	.	CASSLGQGNGQYF	TGTGCCAGCAGCCTAGGACAGGGCAACGGGCAGTACTTC
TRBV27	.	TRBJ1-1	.	CASSLRGEAFF	TGTGCCAGCAGCCTCAGGGGAGAAGCTTTCTTT
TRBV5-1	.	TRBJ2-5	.	CASSTPGTLVETQYF	TGCGCCAGCAGCACCCCCGGGACCTTGGTAGAGACCCAGTACTTC
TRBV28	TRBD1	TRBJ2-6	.	CASSLGTGSLGANVLTF	TGTGCCAGCAGTCTTGGGACAGGATCATTGGGGGCCAACGTCCTGACTTTC
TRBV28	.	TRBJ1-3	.	CASSVIAGGSGNTIYF	TGTGCCAGCAGTGTTATCGCAGGTGGATCTGGAAACACCATATATTTT
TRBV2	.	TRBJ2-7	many	CASSEANYRSSYEQYF	TGTGCCAGCAGTGAAGCGAATTACCGTTCCTCCTACGAGCAGTACTTC